Below, one T cell receptor beta chain is given with its context. No antigen is known for it. It has no much larger one-base neighbor in the sample; base qualities were not kept. To sequence the TCRbeta CDR3 region, genomic DNA was isolated from the sorted cells. TCRbeta CDR3 regions were sequenced using the immunoSEQ Assay. TCRdb mirrors the immuneACCESS table, restricted to in-frame sequences. Some clones are absent from its copies; in checked studies, under half trace to an unresolved V gene, and the reason for the others is unknown. Here the sample has 30,000 or so clones; roughly nine tenths occur a single time. The top ten clones comprise about 26% of the sample. The CDR3 has 15 amino acids, counting the end cysteine and phenylalanine. Only the CDR3 DNA is retained, 45 bases long and in frame from the first base. CDR1 and CDR2, looked up from the germline V gene, are MDHEN and SYDVKM. A distance of 16 bases separates the germline ends of V and J, which lose 5 bases and 5 bases respectively.

These data originate in a study of OX40 agonist ivuxolimab in advanced cancers. Some background on the complete study: The costimulatory receptor OX40 (CD134) was targeted by ivuxolimab, a fully human IgG2 agonistic monoclonal antibody. Among the roughly 50 dose-escalation patients, about 20 had hepatocellular carcinoma, 15 or so melanoma, 9 renal cell carcinoma and 9 head and neck cancer. Patients were allowed to have had prior anti-PD-1, anti-PD-L1 or anti-CTLA-4 therapy, and 40% to 45% of the dose-escalation patients had previously received checkpoint inhibitors. Intravenous ivuxolimab was administered to patients every 2 weeks at six dose levels: 0.01, 0.1, 0.3, 1.5, 3 and 10 mg/kg. Peripheral TCRbeta sequencing was intended to test whether TCR sequence diversity was altered and clonal T-cell expansion was caused by ivuxolimab. The dose-escalation cohort was 82.7% male with a mean age of 60 years, ranging from roughly 23 to 85. Three dose-escalation patients achieved partial responses, one with hepatocellular carcinoma and two with cutaneous melanoma. The monotherapy dose-escalation portion (N ≈ 50 patients) of the phase I ivuxolimab trial is reported in the paper. General findings and caveats noted by the study authors: Which antigens the clonally expanded peripheral T cells were specific for was not determined. At doses of 0.1 to 3.0 mg/kg, clonal expansion of both CD4+ and CD8+ blood T cells was observed from baseline to week 6. Low levels of normalized T-cell clonal expansion were also shown by some nonresponding patients. After ivuxolimab, more expanded clones were found on average in CD8+ T cells than in CD4+ T cells. In partial responders in the 0.1-3.0 mg/kg groups, normalized peripheral clonal expansion was found to be among the lowest, especially among CD8+ T cells.

The trial excluded patients who had a history of autoimmune disease or were on systemic immunosuppression. Peripheral blood for TCR sequencing was collected from all dose cohorts at baseline, on cycle 4 day 1, and on cycle 7 day 1. The samples were drawn from a first-in-human, open-label, multicenter phase I dose-escalation trial of ivuxolimab. The trial enrolled adults with locally advanced or metastatic head and neck squamous cell, hepatocellular, melanoma or renal cell carcinoma. Before TCR sequencing, CD4+ T cells and CD8+ T cells from peripheral blood were sorted into separate populations. This sample comprised CD4+ or CD8+ T cells sorted from blood, obtained in a trial of the OX40 agonist ivuxolimab. The chain joins TRBV28 to TRBJ2-1, and possibly TRBD2, on 5 matching bases. The sequence was obtained from an adult with an advanced solid tumor such as melanoma, head and neck, liver or kidney cancer. At the DNA level, the sequence is TGTGCCAGCAGTCAGATGGACTTATTTAACAATGAGCAGTTCTTC. Its amino acids are CASSQMDLFNNEQFF.